Below, 16 T cell receptor beta chains from the same sample are listed, as sequenced in a study of cytomegalovirus exposure and HLA in healthy donors. The primer mix had 60 Vbeta and 13 Jbeta primers. Only in-frame clones appear in the TCRdb table, and some are missing; sequencing was by immunoSEQ multiplex PCR. The table includes about 40,000 clones, approximately 66% detected once. Sample: PBMCs. The receptor source for this set is a man aged 50 to 60 in good health and CMV-seropositive.

The J gene is TRBJ1-1, the V gene TRBV2, with 9 bases matching TRBD1. Germline lookup yields CDR1 SNHLY and CDR2 FYNNEI. This CDR3 has 15 amino acids. V shed 6 bases and J 1 base; nucleotides not matched to a gene: 6. The CDR3 DNA reads TGTGCCAGCAGCTCACAGGGGGCCAGGAACACTGAAGCTTTCTTT. Protein: CASSSQGARNTEAFF.

CDR3 in amino acids: CASRRQHNEAFF. The CDR3 region has the DNA TGTGCCAGCAGACGACAGCATAATGAAGCTTTCTTT. The chain uses TRBV6-5 and TRBJ1-1, with D possibly TRBD1 on 5 matching bases. The CDR3 extends over 12 amino acids. CDR1 is MNHEY, CDR2 SVGAGI, per germline. The V end was cut by 6 bases, the J end by 7 bases, with 12 bases between.

V is TRBV9 and J is TRBJ2-7, with D possibly TRBD1 on 7 matching bases. Germline V CDR1 and CDR2: SGDLS, YYNGEE. CDR3 size: 14 residues. V was shortened by 5 bases and J by 0 bases, with 12 bases between the two germline ends. CDR3 nucleotides: TGTGCCAGCAGTCAGGGGGGTGACTCCTACGAGCAGTACTTC. It specifies CASSQGGDSYEQYF.

The rearrangement uses TRBV6-1 and TRBJ1-1, with D perhaps matching TRBD1 (5 bases). The CDR3 is 13 residues long. Germline V gene lookup returns CDR1 MNHNS and CDR2 SASEGT. V dropped 6 bases and J dropped 7 bases, with 15 bases sitting between them. In DNA form, the CDR3 reads TGTGCCAGCAGGCTAGGGGTGGTTGGTGAAGCTTTCTTT. It is translated as CASRLGVVGEAFF.

The chain couples TRBV7-3 to TRBJ1-2; TRBD1 matches at 8 bases. The germline V gene encodes CDR1 SGHTA and CDR2 FQGTGA. Trimming took 6 bases from V and 4 from J; bases not matched to a gene: 4. The CDR3 consists of 13 residues. For the CDR3, the DNA is TGTGCCAGCAGGGCGACAGGGGTCTATGGCTACACCTTC. It codes for CASRATGVYGYTF.

The J gene is TRBJ1-2, the V gene TRBV2; D uncertain. The germline V gene has CDR1 SNHLY and CDR2 FYNNEI. V was cut by 2 bases and J by 2 bases, with 12 bases left in between. The CDR3 is 15 amino acids. CDR3 sequence (DNA): TGTGCCAGCAGTGAACTAGGAAACCGAAACTATGGCTACACCTTC. Translation: CASSELGNRNYGYTF.

This chain connects TRBV18 to TRBJ2-3, with 7 bases lining up with TRBD2. The trim removed 4 bases at V and 4 bases at J, leaving 5 bases unmatched. The CDR3 extends over 14 amino acids. Germline values: CDR1 KGHSH, CDR2 LQKENI. Here the CDR3 DNA reads TGTGCCAGCTCACAGACTAGCTATGCAGATACGCAGTATTTT. It codes for CASSQTSYADTQYF.

This sequence joins TRBV28 and TRBJ2-3, with D unresolved. The germline CDR1 and CDR2 sequences are MDHEN and SYDVKM. The CDR3 covers 12 residues. V lost 5 bases to trimming and J lost 3 bases, with 6 bases between them. DNA of the CDR3: TGTGCCAGCAGTCTAGTAACAGATACGCAGTATTTT. This encodes CASSLVTDTQYF.

The sample holds a few counts of this clone. The genes are TRBV7-2 and TRBJ2-7; 9 nucleotides align to TRBD2. Germline lookup yields CDR1 SGHTA and CDR2 FQGNSA. Germline trimming cut 5 bases from V and 2 bases from J; bases unmatched to any gene: 7. The length of the CDR3 is 15 residues. The chain's CDR3 is CASSEASGEAYEQYF. The CDR3 DNA follows: TGTGCCAGCAGCGAAGCTAGCGGGGAGGCCTACGAGCAGTACTTC.

The chain employs TRBV5-1 and TRBJ2-3; D is undetermined. CDR1 is SGHRS, CDR2 YFSETQ, per germline. Deletions cut 4 bases from V and 3 bases from J, with 6 bases between. This CDR3 comprises 12 residues. The CDR3 loop is CASSLSTDTQYF. The CDR3, as DNA: TGCGCCAGCAGCCTATCGACAGATACGCAGTATTTT.

This clone was recorded a few times. The rearrangement joins TRBV5-4 to TRBJ1-4, with a tentative D call TRBD1 (6 bases). V dropped 3 bases and J dropped 5 bases, with 8 bases sitting between them. Germline assignment: CDR1 SGHNT and CDR2 YYREEE (reference sequence). The CDR3 length is 13 residues. CDR3 nucleotide sequence: TGTGCCAGCAGCTACGGACAGAATGAAAAACTGTTTTTT. The encoded protein is CASSYGQNEKLFF.

V usage is TRBV7-5 and J usage is TRBJ2-5; the table names TRBD1, a call not compared with the DNA. TRBV7-5 is a documented pseudogene. The CDR3 loop spans 17 amino acids. CDR3 nucleotide sequence: TGTGCCAGAAGCCCCGCCTGGGACAGGTCCCCACAAGAGACCCAGTACTTC. Protein product: CARSPAWDRSPQETQYF.

CDR3 coding DNA: TGCAGCGCCAGACTAATGCTGGGAGAGACCCAGTACTTC. Its protein is CSARLMLGETQYF. This chain joins TRBV29-1 and TRBJ2-5; TRBD2 is a possible D gene (5 bases). V lost 7 bases to trimming and J lost 4 bases, with 16 bases between them. The CDR3 runs 13 residues. Looked up from germline, CDR1 is SQVTM and CDR2 is ANQGSEA.

The V call is TRBV9, the J call TRBJ1-1, with D perhaps matching TRBD1 (5 bases). CDR1 SGDLS and CDR2 YYNGEE come from the germline V gene. This CDR3 has 16 amino acids. V was cut by 0 bases and J by 1 base, with 13 bases left in between. DNA of the CDR3: TGTGCCAGCAGCGTAGGGGGTGGGAGGGGGAACACTGAAGCTTTCTTT. Residues: CASSVGGGRGNTEAFF. Combining the CDR3 with reference TRBV9 and TRBJ1-1 gives the whole variable domain DSGVTQTPKHLITATGQRVTLRCSPRSGDLSVYWYQQSLDQGLQFLIQYYNGEERAKGNILERFSAQQFPDLHSELNLSSLELGDSALYFCASSVGGGRGNTEAFFGQGTRLTVV.

V gene TRBV5-1 combines with J gene TRBJ2-2, with a weak D call TRBD1 (6 bases). V lost 4 bases to trimming and J lost 1 base, with 11 bases between them. The CDR3 length is 15 residues. Germline V gene data show CDR1 as SGHRS and CDR2 as YFSETQ. CDR3 protein: CASSTPQGNTGELFF. DNA of the CDR3: TGCGCCAGCAGCACACCACAGGGGAACACCGGGGAGCTGTTTTTT. Full variable domain (missing parts from reference TRBV5-1 and TRBJ2-2): KAGVTQTPRYLIKTRGQQVTLSCSPISGHRSVSWYQQTPGQGLQFLFEYFSETQRNKGNFPGRFSGRQFSNSRSEMNVSTLELGDSALYLCASSTPQGNTGELFFGEGSRLTVL.

This clone was recorded a few times. The chain uses TRBV4-2 and TRBJ2-5; D not resolved. Germline CDR1 and CDR2: LGHNA and YNFKEQ. CDR3 length equals 13 residues. V gave up 4 bases and J gave up 2 bases, with 8 bases separating them. The CDR3 region has the DNA TGTGCCAGCAGCCGAGACAAACAAGAGACCCAGTACTTC. Translated, it gives CASSRDKQETQYF.